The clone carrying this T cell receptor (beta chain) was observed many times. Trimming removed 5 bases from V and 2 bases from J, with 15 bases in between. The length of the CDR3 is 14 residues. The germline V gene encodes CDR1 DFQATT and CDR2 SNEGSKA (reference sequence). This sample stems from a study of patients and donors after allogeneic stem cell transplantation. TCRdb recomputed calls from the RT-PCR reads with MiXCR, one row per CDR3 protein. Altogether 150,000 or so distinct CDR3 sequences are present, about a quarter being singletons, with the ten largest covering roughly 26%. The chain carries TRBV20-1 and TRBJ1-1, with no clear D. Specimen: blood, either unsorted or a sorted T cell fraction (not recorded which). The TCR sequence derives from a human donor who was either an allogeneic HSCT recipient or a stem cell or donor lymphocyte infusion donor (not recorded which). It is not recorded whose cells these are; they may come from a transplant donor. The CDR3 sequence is CSASRWNGNTEAFF. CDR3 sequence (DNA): TGCAGTGCTTCCAGATGGAACGGAAACACTGAAGCTTTCTTT.